The T cell receptor beta chain under discussion was sequenced for a study of response to subunit inactivated influenza vaccine listed by TCRdb under 2018. Concerning the study at large: Deep quantitative T cell receptor repertoire profiling was used in the study to track responses to a trivalent subunit inactivated influenza vaccine.

The library was produced with RT-PCR. TCRdb names Illumina HiSeq 2500 as the instrument used. The public reads were quality trimmed at Q25 with fastp and then assembled into clones with MiXCR by TCRdb, keeping productive beta chains. Each entry merges the rows of one CDR3 protein and shows their most common DNA and genes. The sample contains 500,000 to 700,000 distinct CDR3 sequences, roughly 25% of them found a single time. Around 2.8% of the sample is held by the ten biggest clonotypes. Study-level results and caveats: The authors suggested that each seasonal influenza vaccination may recruit only a limited number of new T cells.

This clonotype occurred a few times. Its recognized antigen is unknown. No base-level quality is on record; no much larger clone is a single base apart. A distance of 16 bases separates the germline ends of V and J, which lose 2 bases and 2 bases respectively. CDR1 and CDR2, looked up from the germline V gene (reference sequence), are LNHDA and SQIVND. Its CDR3 holds 16 amino acids, cysteine through phenylalanine. Only the CDR3 DNA stays, 48 bases, in frame from base 1. These sequences were also reported in another study, on T cells expressing NK-cell markers. As the second publication notes: TCR beta cDNA libraries were made by 5'RACE template switching that added a universal primer site and unique molecular identifiers. In sorted CD3+CD56+NKG2C+, CD3+CD56+NKG2C- and CD3+CD56-NKG2C+ T-cell subsets from eight donors, TCR beta-chain repertoires were profiled. Of the eight sequenced donors, seven were found to be HCMV-seropositive and one was found to be HCMV-seronegative. To restrict sorting to alphabetaTCR-expressing T cells, an anti-gammadeltaTCR antibody was added in several experiments. In a handful of donors, the dominant CD3+CD56+NKG2C+ clonotypes ranked among the top 10 CD8+ clonotypes, making up 1.0-7.0% of CD8+ T cells. Those dominant clonotypes were again the most abundant among CD3+CD56-NKG2C+ cells in a handful of donors, at about 25-60.1%. Whether the expanded NKG2C-expressing T cell clones were specific for HCMV antigens remained unclear. Randomly selected healthy volunteers, three men and five women, were used as the eight sequenced donors. A commercial ELISA kit detecting HCMV-specific IgG in serum was used to determine HCMV serostatus. Peripheral blood mononuclear cells were isolated from blood by Ficoll density gradient centrifugation. Using Miltenyi isolation kits, CD4+ and CD8+ T cells were isolated from PBMC through magnetic immunoseparation. cDNA synthesis was primed from the TCR beta constant segment, followed by two successive PCR amplification steps. Sequencing of the libraries produced 2 x 150 bp reads on Illumina HiSeq 2000/2500, MiSeq or NextSeq. MIGEC was used to demultiplex reads and group reads by UMI, and MiTCR was used to assemble and quantify clonotypes. To remove erroneous sequences, TCR cDNA sequences were retained only when supported by two or more reads. The tcR package was used for downstream repertoire analysis, with clonotypes matched between fractions based on CDR3 nucleotide sequence plus V segment. VDJmatch was used to annotate antigen specificity against VDJdb, with one amino acid substitution in CDR3 allowed.

Sample: CD4+ T cells sorted from PBMCs, taken approximately 12 days after vaccination. The sequence came from a man aged 50-60 years who received an inactivated influenza vaccine. Donor details come from another sample of the same person, matched by shared clones. The rearranged segments are TRBV19 and TRBJ2-7; tentative D gene TRBD1, with 6 bases matching. This receptor has the CDR3 CASSITAGAGAYEQYF. The DNA sequence is given as TGTGCCAGTAGTATAACGGCAGGGGCCGGGGCCTACGAGCAGTACTTC. Full variable domain (CDR3 extended with the reference TRBV19 and TRBJ2-7 proteins): DGGITQSPKYLFRKEGQNVTLSCEQNLNHDAMYWYRQDPGQGLRLIYYSQIVNDFQKGDIAEGYSVSREKKESFPLTVTSAQKNPTAFYLCASSITAGAGAYEQYFGPGTRLTVT.